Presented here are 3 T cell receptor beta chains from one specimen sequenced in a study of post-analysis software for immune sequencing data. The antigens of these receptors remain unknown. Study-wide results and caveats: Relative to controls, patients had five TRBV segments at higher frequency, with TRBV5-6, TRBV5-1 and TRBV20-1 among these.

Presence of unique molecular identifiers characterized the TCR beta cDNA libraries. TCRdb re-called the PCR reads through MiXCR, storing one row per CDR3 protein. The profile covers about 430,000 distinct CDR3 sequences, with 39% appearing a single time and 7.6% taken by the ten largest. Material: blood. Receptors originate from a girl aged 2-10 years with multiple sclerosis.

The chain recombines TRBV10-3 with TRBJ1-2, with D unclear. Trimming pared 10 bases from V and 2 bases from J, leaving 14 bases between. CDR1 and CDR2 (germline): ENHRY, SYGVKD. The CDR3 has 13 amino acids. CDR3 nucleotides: TGTGCCACCCGACGGGTTTCCAACTATGGCTACACCTTC. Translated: CATRRVSNYGYTF.

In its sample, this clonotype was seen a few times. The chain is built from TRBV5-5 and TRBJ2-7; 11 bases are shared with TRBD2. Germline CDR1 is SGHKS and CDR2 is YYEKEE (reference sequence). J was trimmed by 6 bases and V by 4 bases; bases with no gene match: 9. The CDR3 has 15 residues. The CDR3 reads CASSPSTSGMAEQYF. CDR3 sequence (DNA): TGTGCCAGCAGCCCGTCGACTAGCGGGATGGCCGAGCAGTACTTC.

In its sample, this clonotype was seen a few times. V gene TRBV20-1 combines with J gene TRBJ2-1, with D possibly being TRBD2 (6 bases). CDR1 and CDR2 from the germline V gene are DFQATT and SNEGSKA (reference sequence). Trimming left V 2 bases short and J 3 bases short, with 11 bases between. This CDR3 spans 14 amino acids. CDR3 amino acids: CSARPPTSYNEQFF. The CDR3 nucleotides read TGCAGTGCTAGACCCCCGACTAGCTACAATGAGCAGTTCTTC.